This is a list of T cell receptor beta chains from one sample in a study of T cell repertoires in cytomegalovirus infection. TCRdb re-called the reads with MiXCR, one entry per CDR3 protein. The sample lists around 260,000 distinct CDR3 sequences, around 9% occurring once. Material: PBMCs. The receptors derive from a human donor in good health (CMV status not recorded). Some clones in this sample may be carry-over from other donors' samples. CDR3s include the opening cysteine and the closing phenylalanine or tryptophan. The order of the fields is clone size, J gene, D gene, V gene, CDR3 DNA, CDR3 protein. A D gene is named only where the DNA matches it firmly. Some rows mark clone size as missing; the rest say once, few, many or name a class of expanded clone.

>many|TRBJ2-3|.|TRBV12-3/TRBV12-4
TGTGCCAGCAGGCAGACAGGGACTAGCACAGATACGCAGTATTTT
CASRQTGTSTDTQYF
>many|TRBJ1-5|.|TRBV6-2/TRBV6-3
TGTGCCAGCAGACGCGGCAGGACACTCCTGGGGGAGCCCCAGCATTTT
CASRRGRTLLGEPQHF
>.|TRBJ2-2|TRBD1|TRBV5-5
TGTGCCAGCAGCTTGAACAGGGGCGCCGGGGAGCTGTTTTTT
CASSLNRGAGELFF
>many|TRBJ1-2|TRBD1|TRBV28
TGTGCCAGCAGTTTATTGCCAGGGGGGGACTATGGCTACACCTTC
CASSLLPGGDYGYTF
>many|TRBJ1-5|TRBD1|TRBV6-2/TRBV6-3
TGTGCCAGCCTGGGACAGGGAGGCAATCAGCCCCAGCATTTT
CASLGQGGNQPQHF
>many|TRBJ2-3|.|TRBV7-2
TGTGCCAGCAGCTTTGGACGGGGCCGGACAGATACGCAGTATTTT
CASSFGRGRTDTQYF
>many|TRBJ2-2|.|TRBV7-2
TGTGCCAGCAGCCAAAGACAGATACTCGGAGGGGAGCTGTTTTTT
CASSQRQILGGELFF
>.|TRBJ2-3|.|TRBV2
TGTGCCAGCAGAGAAGGGTACCTCAGCACAGATACGCAGTATTTT
CASREGYLSTDTQYF
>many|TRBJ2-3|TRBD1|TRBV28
TGTGCCAGTACTACGACAGGGGGCACAGATACGCAGTATTTT
CASTTTGGTDTQYF
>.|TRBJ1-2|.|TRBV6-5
TGTGCCAGCAGTTACTCCGGAGGCGGCTATGGCTACACCTTC
CASSYSGGGYGYTF
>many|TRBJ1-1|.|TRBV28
TGTGCCAGCATCTCGTTAGTTAGGGAAGCTTTCTTT
CASISLVREAFF
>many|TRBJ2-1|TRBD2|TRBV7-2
TGTGCCAGCAGCTTAGCCAGCGGGACTGACTATGAGCAGTTCTTC
CASSLASGTDYEQFF
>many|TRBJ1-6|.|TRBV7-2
TGTGCCAGCAGCTTACAGGGACGAGATAATTCACCCCTCCACTTT
CASSLQGRDNSPLHF
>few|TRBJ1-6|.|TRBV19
TGTGCCCGGACCAAGAGCTCCTATAATTCACCCCTCCACTTT
CARTKSSYNSPLHF
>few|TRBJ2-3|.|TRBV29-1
TGCAGCGTTGAAGGACATACCATCACAGATACGCAGTATTTT
CSVEGHTITDTQYF
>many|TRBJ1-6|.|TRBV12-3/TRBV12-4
TGTGCCAGCACCAGGACAGCCTATAATTCACCCCTCCACTTT
CASTRTAYNSPLHF
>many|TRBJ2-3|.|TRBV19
TGTGCCAGTAGTCGAGGCGTCCCAGATACGCAGTATTTT
CASSRGVPDTQYF
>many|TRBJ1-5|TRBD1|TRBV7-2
TGTGCCAGCAGCTTAGTAGCAGGCAGGGGGGATCAGCCCCAGCATTTT
CASSLVAGRGDQPQHF
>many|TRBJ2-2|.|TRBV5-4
TGTGCCAGCAGCCCCGTCCCCACCGGGGAGCTGTTTTTT
CASSPVPTGELFF
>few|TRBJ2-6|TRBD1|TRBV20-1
TGCAGTGCTACCCACCTAGACAGGGACCAGGACAACGTCCTGACTTTC
CSATHLDRDQDNVLTF
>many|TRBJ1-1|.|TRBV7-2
TGTGCCAGCAGCTTTCAACAGGACACTGAAGCTTTCTTT
CASSFQQDTEAFF
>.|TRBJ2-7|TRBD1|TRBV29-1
TGCAGCGCCCTAACAGGGGTTTCCTACGAGCAGTATTTC
CSALTGVSYEQYF
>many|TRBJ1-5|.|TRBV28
TGTGCCAGCAGTTCTTCACAGGGCCATAGCAATCAGCCCCAGCATTTT
CASSSSQGHSNQPQHF
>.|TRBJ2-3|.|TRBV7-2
TGTGCCAGCAGCTTAGAGGGAGCAAACACAGATACGCAGTATTTT
CASSLEGANTDTQYF
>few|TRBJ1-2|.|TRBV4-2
TGTGCCAGCAGCCAAGATCGGGAGTATGGCTACACCTTC
CASSQDREYGYTF
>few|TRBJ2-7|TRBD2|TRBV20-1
TGCAGTGCTAGTTTCGGCGGGAGATCCTCCTACGAGCAGTACTTC
CSASFGGRSSYEQYF
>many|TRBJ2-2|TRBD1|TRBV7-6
TGTGCCAGCAGCCCCTTTGCAGGGGGAAACACCGGGGAGCTGTTTTTT
CASSPFAGGNTGELFF
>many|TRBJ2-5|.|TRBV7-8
TGTGCCAGCACAAACCCAAGCGGGTGGGAGACCCAGTACTTC
CASTNPSGWETQYF
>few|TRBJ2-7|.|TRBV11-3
TGTGCCAGCAGCAGGTCCAGGGGGGACTCCTACGAGCAGTACTTC
CASSRSRGDSYEQYF
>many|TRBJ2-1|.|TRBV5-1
TGCGCCAGCAGCTTGGATAAATTCGGGAACAATGAGCAGTTCTTC
CASSLDKFGNNEQFF
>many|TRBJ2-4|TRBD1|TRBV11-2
TGTGCCAGCAGCTCCGCCGGGACAGGGGTCGGAGCCAAAAACATTCAGTACTTC
CASSSAGTGVGAKNIQYF
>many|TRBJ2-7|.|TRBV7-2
TGTGCCAGCAGCTTAGGAAGGGTGGGAGGGGGCGAGCAGTACTTC
CASSLGRVGGGEQYF
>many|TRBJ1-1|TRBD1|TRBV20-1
TGCAGTGCCATCCCGCCCCGGACAGGAAGCACTGAAGCTTTCTTT
CSAIPPRTGSTEAFF
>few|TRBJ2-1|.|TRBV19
TGTGCCAGTAGTATGGACACCTTAACCTACAATGAGCAGTTCTTC
CASSMDTLTYNEQFF
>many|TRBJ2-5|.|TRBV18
TGTGCCAGCTCACCCAGTCTCGGGGGGCAGAAGACCCAGTACTTC
CASSPSLGGQKTQYF
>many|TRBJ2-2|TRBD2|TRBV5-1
TGCGCCAGCAGGCGGCAGGGTGCGGGGGCGAACACCGGGGAGCTGTTTTTT
CASRRQGAGANTGELFF